In this sample, the clone carrying this TCR beta chain turned up once. This sample is part of a study of T cells after yellow fever vaccination. The germline V gene encodes CDR1 LGHNA and CDR2 YSLEER. This CDR3 has 15 amino acids. Trimming stripped 0 bases from V and 2 bases from J, with 11 bases between. Synthesis of TCR cDNA relied on 5'RACE template switching, which attached a universal primer site and UMIs. MiXCR was run by TCRdb on the 5' RACE reads, yielding one entry per CDR3 protein. The table includes approximately 550,000 distinct CDR3 sequences, less than 20% detected once. This receptor was obtained from a man between 25 and 39 years old who received the YFV17D yellow fever vaccine. The genes are TRBV4-3 and TRBJ2-7; weak D call: TRBD2 (6 bases). This material consisted of PBMCs, taken 15 days after the yellow fever booster vaccination. CDR3 protein: CASSQEAGRPYEQYF. Here the CDR3 DNA reads TGCGCCAGCAGCCAAGAAGCGGGCCGACCCTACGAGCAGTACTTC.